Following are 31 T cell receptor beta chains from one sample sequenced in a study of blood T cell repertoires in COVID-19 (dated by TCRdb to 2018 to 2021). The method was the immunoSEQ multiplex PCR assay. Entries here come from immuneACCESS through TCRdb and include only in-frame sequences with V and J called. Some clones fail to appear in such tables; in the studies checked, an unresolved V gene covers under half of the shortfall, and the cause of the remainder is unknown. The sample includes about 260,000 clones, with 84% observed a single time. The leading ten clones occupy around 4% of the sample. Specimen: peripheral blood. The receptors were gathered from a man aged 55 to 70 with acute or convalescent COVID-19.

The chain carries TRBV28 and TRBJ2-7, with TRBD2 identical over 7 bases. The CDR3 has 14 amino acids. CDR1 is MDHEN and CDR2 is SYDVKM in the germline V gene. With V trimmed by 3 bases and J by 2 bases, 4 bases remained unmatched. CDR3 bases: TGTGCCAGCAGTTTTGGCGGGAGTCCCTACGAGCAGTACTTC. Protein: CASSFGGSPYEQYF. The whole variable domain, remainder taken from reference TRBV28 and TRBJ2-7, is DVKVTQSSRYLVKRTGEKVFLECVQDMDHENMFWYRQDPGLGLRLIYFSYDVKMKEKGDIPEGYSVSREKKERFSLILESASTNQTSMYLCASSFGGSPYEQYFGPGTRLTVT.

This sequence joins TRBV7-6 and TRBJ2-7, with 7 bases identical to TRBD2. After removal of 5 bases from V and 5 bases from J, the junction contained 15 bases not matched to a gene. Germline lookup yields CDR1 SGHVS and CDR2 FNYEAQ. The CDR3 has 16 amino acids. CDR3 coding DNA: TGTGCCAGCAGCAACAACGGACTCGCTAGCGGAAACGAGCAGTACTTC. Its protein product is CASSNNGLASGNEQYF.

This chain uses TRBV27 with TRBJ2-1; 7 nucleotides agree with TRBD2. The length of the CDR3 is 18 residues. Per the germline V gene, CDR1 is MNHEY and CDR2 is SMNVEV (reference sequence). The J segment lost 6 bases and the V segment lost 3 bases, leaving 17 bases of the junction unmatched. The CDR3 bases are TGTGCCAGCAGTTTGCTATCCCTCAGGGAGAGGACTAGCAATGAGCAGTTCTTC. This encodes CASSLLSLRERTSNEQFF.

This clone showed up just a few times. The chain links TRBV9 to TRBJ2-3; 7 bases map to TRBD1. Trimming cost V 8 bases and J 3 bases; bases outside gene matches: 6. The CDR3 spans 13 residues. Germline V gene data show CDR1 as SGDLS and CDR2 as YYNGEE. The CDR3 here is CASAWGQTDTQYF. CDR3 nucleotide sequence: TGTGCCAGTGCTTGGGGACAGACAGATACGCAGTATTTT.

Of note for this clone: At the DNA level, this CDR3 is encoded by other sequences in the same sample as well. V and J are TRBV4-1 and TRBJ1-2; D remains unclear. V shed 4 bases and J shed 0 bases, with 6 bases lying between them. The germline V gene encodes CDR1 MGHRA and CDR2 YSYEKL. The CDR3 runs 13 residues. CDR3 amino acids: CASSLGANYGYTF. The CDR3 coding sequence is TGCGCCAGCAGCCTTGGAGCTAACTATGGCTACACCTTC.

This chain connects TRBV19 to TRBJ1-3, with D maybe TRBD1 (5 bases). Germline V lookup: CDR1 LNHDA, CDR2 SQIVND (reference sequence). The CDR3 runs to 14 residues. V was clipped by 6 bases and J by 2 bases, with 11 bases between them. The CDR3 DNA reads TGTGCCAGTAGATCTCAGGGAACTGGAAACACCATATATTTT. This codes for CASRSQGTGNTIYF.

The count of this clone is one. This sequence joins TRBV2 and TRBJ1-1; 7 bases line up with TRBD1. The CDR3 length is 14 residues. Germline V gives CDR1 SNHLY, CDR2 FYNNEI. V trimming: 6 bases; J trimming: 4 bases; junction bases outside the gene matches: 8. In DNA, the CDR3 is TGTGCCAGCAGAAACAGGGGTAGAAGCACTGAAGCTTTCTTT. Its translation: CASRNRGRSTEAFF.

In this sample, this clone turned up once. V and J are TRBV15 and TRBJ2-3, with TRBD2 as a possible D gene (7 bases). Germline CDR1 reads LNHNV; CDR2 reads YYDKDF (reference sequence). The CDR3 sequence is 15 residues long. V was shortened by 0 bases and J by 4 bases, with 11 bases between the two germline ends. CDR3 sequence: CATSRDRGGPDTQYF. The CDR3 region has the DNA TGTGCCACCAGCAGAGATAGGGGGGGCCCAGATACGCAGTATTTT.

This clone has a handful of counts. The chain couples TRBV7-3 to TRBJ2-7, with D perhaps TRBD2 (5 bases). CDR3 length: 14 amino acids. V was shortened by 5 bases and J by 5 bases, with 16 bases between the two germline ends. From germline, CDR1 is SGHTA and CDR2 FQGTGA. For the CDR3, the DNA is TGTGCCAGCAGCCCCAGAGGGCTTTACGACGAGCAGTACTTC. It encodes CASSPRGLYDEQYF.

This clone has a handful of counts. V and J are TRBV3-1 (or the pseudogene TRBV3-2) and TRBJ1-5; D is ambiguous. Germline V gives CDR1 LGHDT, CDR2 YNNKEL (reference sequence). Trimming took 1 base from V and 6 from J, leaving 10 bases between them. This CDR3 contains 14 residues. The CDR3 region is CASSQGRRVQPQHF. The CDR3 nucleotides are TGTGCCAGCAGCCAAGGACGGCGGGTTCAGCCCCAGCATTTT.

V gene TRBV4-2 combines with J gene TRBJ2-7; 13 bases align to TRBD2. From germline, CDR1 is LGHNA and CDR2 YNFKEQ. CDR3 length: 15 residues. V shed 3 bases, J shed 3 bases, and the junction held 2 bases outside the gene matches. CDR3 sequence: CASSHGTSGIYEQYF. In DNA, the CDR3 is TGTGCCAGCAGCCACGGGACTAGCGGGATCTACGAGCAGTACTTC.

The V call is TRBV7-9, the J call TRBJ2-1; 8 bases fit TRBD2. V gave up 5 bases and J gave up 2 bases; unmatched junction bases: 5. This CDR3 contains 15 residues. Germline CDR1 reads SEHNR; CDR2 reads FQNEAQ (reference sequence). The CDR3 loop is CASSPSGSPYNEQFF. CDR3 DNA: TGTGCCAGCAGCCCCAGCGGGAGCCCCTACAATGAGCAGTTCTTC.

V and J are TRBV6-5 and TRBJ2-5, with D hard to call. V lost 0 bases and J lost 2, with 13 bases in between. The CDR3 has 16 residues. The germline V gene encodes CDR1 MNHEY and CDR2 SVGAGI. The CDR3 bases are TGTGCCAGCAGTTACTCGAGTCTGGGCGATCAAGAGACCCAGTACTTC. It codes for CASSYSSLGDQETQYF.

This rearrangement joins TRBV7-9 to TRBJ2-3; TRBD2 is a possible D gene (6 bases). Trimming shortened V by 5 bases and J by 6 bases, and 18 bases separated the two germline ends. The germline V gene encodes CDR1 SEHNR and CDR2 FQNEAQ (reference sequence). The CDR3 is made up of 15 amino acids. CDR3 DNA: TGTGCCAGCAGCAAGGACGTAATAGGAGGGGATACGCAGTATTTT. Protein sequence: CASSKDVIGGDTQYF.

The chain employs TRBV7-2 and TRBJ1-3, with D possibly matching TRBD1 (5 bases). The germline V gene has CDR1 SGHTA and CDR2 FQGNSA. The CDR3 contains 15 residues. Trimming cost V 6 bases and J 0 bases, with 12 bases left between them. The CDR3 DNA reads TGTGCCAGCAGTCCGTGGAGGGGCTCTGGAAACACCATATATTTT. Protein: CASSPWRGSGNTIYF.

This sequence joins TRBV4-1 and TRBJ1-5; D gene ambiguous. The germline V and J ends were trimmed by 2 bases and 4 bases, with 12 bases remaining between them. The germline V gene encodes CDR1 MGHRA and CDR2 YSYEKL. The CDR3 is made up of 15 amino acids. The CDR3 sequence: CASSQPGTGNQPQHF. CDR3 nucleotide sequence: TGCGCCAGCAGCCAACCGGGAACGGGGAATCAGCCCCAGCATTTT.

The CDR3 region is CASSATWDRPYEQYF. CDR3 nucleotide sequence: TGTGCCAGCAGCGCTACTTGGGACAGGCCCTACGAGCAGTACTTC. The chain couples TRBV7-9 to TRBJ2-7, with TRBD1 identical over 8 bases. Germline CDR1 SEHNR, CDR2 FQNEAQ (reference sequence). The CDR3 runs 15 residues. Trimming removed 5 bases from V and 2 bases from J; junction bases left unmatched: 8.

The CDR3 loop reads CASSLWGGGSTGELFF. In nucleotides, the CDR3 is TGTGCCAGCAGCCTCTGGGGGGGTGGATCCACCGGGGAGCTGTTTTTT. The V gene is TRBV7-2, the J gene TRBJ2-2; 7 bases map to TRBD2. Germline loops: CDR1 SGHTA, CDR2 FQGNSA. The CDR3 loop spans 16 amino acids. V gave up 5 bases and J gave up 4 bases; unmatched junction bases: 10.

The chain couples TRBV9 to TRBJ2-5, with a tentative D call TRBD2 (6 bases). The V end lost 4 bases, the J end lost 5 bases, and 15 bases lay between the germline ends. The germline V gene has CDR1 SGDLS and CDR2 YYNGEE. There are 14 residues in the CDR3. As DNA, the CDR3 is TGTGCCAGCAGCCGGGCGCAGGAGGGGGAGACCCAGTACTTC. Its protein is CASSRAQEGETQYF.

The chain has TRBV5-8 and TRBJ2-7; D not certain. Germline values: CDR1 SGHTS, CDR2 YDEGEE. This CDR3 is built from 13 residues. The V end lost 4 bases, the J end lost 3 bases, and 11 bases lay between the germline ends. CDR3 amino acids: CASSTRSGYEQYF. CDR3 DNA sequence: TGTGCCAGCAGCACACGAAGTGGCTACGAGCAGTACTTC.

CDR3 nucleotides: TGTGCCAGTAGTTCAGATCGGGAGGGCACAGATACGCAGTATTTT. Amino acid sequence: CASSSDREGTDTQYF. The chain combines TRBV19 with TRBJ2-3; 7 bases fit TRBD2. Germline CDR1 and CDR2: LNHDA and SQIVND (reference sequence). There are 15 residues in the CDR3. Trimming cost V 5 bases and J 1 base; bases outside gene matches: 6.

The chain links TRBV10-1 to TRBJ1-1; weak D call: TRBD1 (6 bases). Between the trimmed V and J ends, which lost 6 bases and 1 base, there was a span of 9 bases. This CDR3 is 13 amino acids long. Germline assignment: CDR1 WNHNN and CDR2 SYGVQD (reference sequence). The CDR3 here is CASSLTGNTEAFF. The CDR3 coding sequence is TGCGCCAGCAGCCTGACAGGGAACACTGAAGCTTTCTTT.

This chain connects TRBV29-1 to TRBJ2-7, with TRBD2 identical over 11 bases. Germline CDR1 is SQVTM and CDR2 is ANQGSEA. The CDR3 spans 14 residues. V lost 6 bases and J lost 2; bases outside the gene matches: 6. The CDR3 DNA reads TGCAGCGTGGTTCTAGCGGGAGGCACCTACGAGCAGTACTTC. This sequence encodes CSVVLAGGTYEQYF.

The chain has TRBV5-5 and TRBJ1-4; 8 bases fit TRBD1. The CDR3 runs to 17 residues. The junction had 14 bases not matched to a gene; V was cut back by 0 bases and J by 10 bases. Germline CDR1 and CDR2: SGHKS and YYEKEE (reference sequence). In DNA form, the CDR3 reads TGTGCCAGCAGCTTGGCCGGATCAGGACAGGGATTTCGAAAACTGTTTTTT. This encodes CASSLAGSGQGFRKLFF.

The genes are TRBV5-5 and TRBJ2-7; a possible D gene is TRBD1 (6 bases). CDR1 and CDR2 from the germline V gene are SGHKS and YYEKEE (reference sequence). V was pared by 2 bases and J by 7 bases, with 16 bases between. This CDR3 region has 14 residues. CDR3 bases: TGTGCCAGCAGCTTCGGGACACCGCCTGTGGAGCAGTACTTC. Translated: CASSFGTPPVEQYF.

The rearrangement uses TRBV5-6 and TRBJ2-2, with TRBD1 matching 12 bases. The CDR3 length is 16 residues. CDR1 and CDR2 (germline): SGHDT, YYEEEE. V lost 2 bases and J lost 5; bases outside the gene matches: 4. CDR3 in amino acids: CASSFRDRGQTGELFF. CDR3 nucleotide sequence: TGTGCCAGCAGCTTCAGGGACAGGGGGCAGACCGGGGAGCTGTTTTTT. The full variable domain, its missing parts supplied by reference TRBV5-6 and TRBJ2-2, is DAGVTQSPTHLIKTRGQQVTLRCSPKSGHDTVSWYQQALGQGPQFIFQYYEEEERQRGNFPDRFSGHQFPNYSSELNVNALLLGDSALYLCASSFRDRGQTGELFFGEGSRLTVL.

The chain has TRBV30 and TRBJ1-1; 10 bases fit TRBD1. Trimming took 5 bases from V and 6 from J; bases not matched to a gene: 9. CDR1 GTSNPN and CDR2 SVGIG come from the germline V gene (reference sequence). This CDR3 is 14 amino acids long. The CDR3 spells CAWGRGTGDPEAFF. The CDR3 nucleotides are TGTGCCTGGGGGAGGGGGACAGGGGACCCTGAAGCTTTCTTT.

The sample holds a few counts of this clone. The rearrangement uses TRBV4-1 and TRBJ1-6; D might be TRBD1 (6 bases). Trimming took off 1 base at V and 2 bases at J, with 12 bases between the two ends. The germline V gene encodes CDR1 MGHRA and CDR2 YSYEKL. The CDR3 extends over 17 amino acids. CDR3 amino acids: CASSQAGSGAYNSPLHF. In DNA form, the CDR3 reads TGCGCCAGCAGCCAAGCGGGTTCAGGGGCCTATAATTCACCCCTCCACTTT.

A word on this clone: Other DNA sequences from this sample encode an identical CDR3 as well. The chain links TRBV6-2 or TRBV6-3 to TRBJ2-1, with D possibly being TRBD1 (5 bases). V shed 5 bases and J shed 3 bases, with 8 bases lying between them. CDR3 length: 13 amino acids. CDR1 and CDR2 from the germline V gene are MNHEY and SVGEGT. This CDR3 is CASSLDSYNEQFF. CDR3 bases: TGTGCCAGCAGTCTAGACAGCTACAATGAGCAGTTCTTC.

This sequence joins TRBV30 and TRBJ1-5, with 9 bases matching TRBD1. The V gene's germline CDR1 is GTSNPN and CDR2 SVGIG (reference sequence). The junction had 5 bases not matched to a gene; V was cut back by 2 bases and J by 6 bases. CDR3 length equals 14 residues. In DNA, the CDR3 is TGTGCCTGGAGTATTACAGGGGGCAGTCAGCCCCAGCATTTT. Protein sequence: CAWSITGGSQPQHF.

DNA of the CDR3: TGTGCCAGCAGTTTTAGAGGGTTTGATGAGCAGTACTTC. Protein sequence: CASSFRGFDEQYF. V is TRBV12-3 or TRBV12-4 and J is TRBJ2-7, with D tentatively TRBD2 (5 bases). The length of the CDR3 is 13 residues. Trimming took off 3 bases at V and 7 bases at J, with 13 bases between the two ends.